Listed below are T cell receptor beta chains from one sample, sequenced in a study of T-cell memory formation after mild COVID-19. Each CDR3 protein is one row after TCRdb ran MiXCR on the 5' RACE reads. The table records more than 350,000 distinct CDR3 sequences, roughly 15% of them present only once. Sequencing was carried out using PBMCs or a T cell subset sorted from them (not recorded which). These receptors originate from a young man who had mild COVID-19 (a few samples of this study predate the infection). Cell type and time point are not known. Both conserved end residues are part of each CDR3. The order of the fields is V gene, J gene, D gene, clone size, CDR3 protein, CDR3 DNA. D genes are given only for firm matches. A clone size is listed for some rows: how often the clone was seen (once, few, many), or a class if it is expanded.

TRBV12-3/TRBV12-4,TRBJ2-2,.,few,CASGPPRQRNTGELFF,TGTGCCAGCGGCCCCCCGAGGCAGAGGAACACCGGGGAGCTGTTTTTT
TRBV20-1,TRBJ2-5,.,.,CSARDRLGAGETQYF,TGCAGTGCTAGAGATCGCTTGGGGGCCGGAGAGACCCAGTACTTC
TRBV4-3,TRBJ1-1,.,few,CASSQGAGSYTEAFF,TGCGCCAGCAGCCAAGGGGCGGGATCCTACACTGAAGCTTTCTTT
TRBV7-9,TRBJ2-2,.,.,CASSFDSSGPGELFF,TGTGCCAGCAGCTTCGACAGTTCTGGTCCCGGGGAGCTGTTTTTT
TRBV28,TRBJ1-5,TRBD1,.,CASSKQGLYNQPQHF,TGTGCCAGCAGTAAACAGGGGCTCTATAATCAGCCCCAGCATTTT
TRBV20-1,TRBJ2-7,TRBD1,few,CSAGTGGFGYEQYF,TGCAGTGCTGGGACAGGGGGCTTCGGCTACGAGCAGTACTTC
TRBV5-1,TRBJ1-1,.,few,CASNERGGPSNTEAFF,TGCGCCAGCAACGAAAGAGGGGGGCCTTCGAACACTGAAGCTTTCTTT
TRBV7-8,TRBJ1-6,TRBD1,.,CASSSFRDRGRVSSPLHF,TGTGCCAGCAGCTCATTTCGGGACAGGGGGCGTGTTTCGTCACCCCTCCACTTT
TRBV7-2,TRBJ2-6,.,few,CASSPGAWEGANVLTF,TGTGCCAGCAGCCCGGGGGCTTGGGAGGGGGCCAACGTCCTGACTTTC
TRBV4-1,TRBJ1-2,.,few,CASSQGPPQLGSNYGYTF,TGCGCCAGCAGCCAAGGACCGCCCCAGTTGGGGTCTAATTATGGCTACACCTTC
TRBV4-3,TRBJ2-1,.,.,CASSQDTFEQFF,TGCGCCAGCAGCCAAGATACGTTTGAGCAGTTCTTC
TRBV20-1,TRBJ2-6,.,.,CSARGGNSGANVLTF,TGCAGTGCTAGAGGGGGGAACTCTGGGGCCAACGTCCTGACTTTC
TRBV7-9,TRBJ1-4,.,few,CASSSGTDFIATNEKLFF,TGTGCCAGCAGCTCCGGGACCGACTTTATCGCAACTAATGAAAAACTGTTTTTT
TRBV3-1,TRBJ1-2,.,.,CASSLSPGHFYKGYTF,TGTGCCAGCAGCCTTTCCCCTGGACACTTTTATAAGGGCTACACCTTC
TRBV12-3/TRBV12-4,TRBJ2-7,.,few,CASSMDGYEQYF,TGTGCCAGCAGTATGGACGGCTACGAGCAGTACTTC
TRBV20-1,TRBJ1-1,.,few,CSASTQQALGTEAFF,TGCAGTGCCAGCACCCAGCAGGCCCTCGGCACTGAAGCTTTCTTT
TRBV20-1,TRBJ1-6,TRBD1,.,CSARDRGANSPLHF,TGCAGTGCCCGTGACAGGGGCGCTAATTCACCCCTCCACTTT
TRBV5-1,TRBJ2-3,TRBD2,.,CASSPPTSASTDTQYF,TGCGCCAGCAGCCCCCCGACTAGCGCAAGCACAGATACGCAGTATTTT
TRBV7-6,TRBJ2-3,TRBD1,few,CASSSGQGRRSDTQYF,TGTGCCAGCAGCTCGGGACAGGGAAGACGGTCAGATACGCAGTATTTT
TRBV20-1,TRBJ1-5,.,.,CSASQPVQRSQHF,TGCAGTGCTAGTCAGCCTGTGCAACGATCCCAGCATTTT
TRBV5-1,TRBJ1-1,.,few,CASKGADTEAFF,TGCGCCAGTAAGGGTGCGGACACTGAAGCTTTCTTT
TRBV7-9,TRBJ2-3,.,.,CASRPSRGSTDTQYF,TGTGCCAGCAGGCCATCCCGGGGGTCTACAGATACGCAGTATTTT
TRBV20-1,TRBJ2-3,.,.,CSARLMASSQENTQYF,TGCAGTGCTAGGCTCATGGCTAGCAGCCAAGAAAATACGCAGTATTTT
TRBV9,TRBJ1-3,TRBD1,.,CASSVAGQTSGNTIYF,TGTGCCAGCAGCGTAGCGGGACAGACCTCTGGAAACACCATATATTTT
TRBV2,TRBJ1-1,.,.,CASSGGDTVTEAFF,TGTGCCAGCAGTGGGGGGGACACGGTCACTGAAGCTTTCTTT
TRBV6-5,TRBJ2-7,TRBD1,few,CASRDRRYEQYF,TGTGCCAGTAGGGACAGACGCTACGAGCAGTACTTC
TRBV5-1,TRBJ2-7,.,many,CASSSGTTVGTEQYF,TGCGCCAGCAGCTCAGGGACGACGGTTGGCACCGAGCAGTACTTC
TRBV12-3/TRBV12-4,TRBJ2-5,.,few,CASSFGRGPTVQETQYF,TGTGCCAGCAGCTTTGGCCGGGGGCCTACCGTCCAAGAGACCCAGTACTTC
TRBV20-1,TRBJ2-1,TRBD1,few,CSATTGASINEQFF,TGCAGTGCTACGACAGGGGCCTCCATCAATGAGCAGTTCTTC
TRBV4-2,TRBJ2-1,TRBD1,.,CASSQSGGTYNEQFF,TGTGCCAGCAGCCAATCAGGGGGCACCTACAATGAGCAGTTCTTC
TRBV4-1,TRBJ1-1,TRBD1,few,CASSLRDREHTEAFF,TGCGCCAGCAGCCTCCGCGACAGGGAGCACACTGAAGCTTTCTTT
TRBV29-1,TRBJ1-2,.,.,CSVASGDLYGYTF,TGCAGCGTTGCGTCCGGTGACCTCTATGGCTACACCTTC
TRBV29-1,TRBJ1-5,.,.,CSVAKGREGQPQHF,TGCAGCGTTGCTAAGGGTAGGGAGGGTCAGCCCCAGCATTTT
TRBV24-1,TRBJ2-1,TRBD2,.,CATSDPGLAGQFF,TGTGCCACCAGTGACCCTGGACTAGCGGGGCAGTTCTTC
TRBV27,TRBJ1-2,TRBD1,.,CASSTGNYGYTF,TGTGCCAGCTCGACAGGGAACTATGGCTACACCTTC
TRBV5-1,TRBJ2-3,.,.,CASSLDSMTDTQYF,TGCGCCAGCAGCTTGGACAGTATGACAGATACGCAGTATTTT
TRBV19,TRBJ2-3,.,.,CASTPTFTDTQYF,TGTGCCAGTACCCCAACTTTCACAGATACGCAGTATTTT
TRBV27,TRBJ1-4,.,few,CASSSYANEKLFF,TGTGCCAGCAGTTCTTATGCGAATGAAAAACTGTTTTTT
TRBV5-4,TRBJ2-5,.,.,CASSSRGSETQYF,TGTGCCAGCAGCTCCAGGGGTTCAGAGACCCAGTACTTC
TRBV7-8,TRBJ1-4,.,.,CASSSRGSNEKLFF,TGTGCCAGCAGCTCCAGGGGATCTAATGAAAAACTGTTTTTT
TRBV11-1,TRBJ2-7,.,.,CASSRGKASYEQYF,TGTGCCAGCAGCCGCGGCAAGGCCTCCTACGAGCAGTACTTC
TRBV5-1,TRBJ1-1,.,few,CASSLGPGQADTEAFF,TGCGCCAGCAGCTTGGGCCCGGGGCAGGCCGACACTGAAGCTTTCTTT
TRBV20-1,TRBJ1-1,.,few,CSATPNTEAFF,TGCAGTGCTACACCGAACACTGAAGCTTTCTTT
TRBV19,TRBJ2-1,TRBD1,.,CASSIVGTDYNEQFF,TGTGCCAGTAGTATAGTTGGGACAGACTACAATGAGCAGTTCTTC
TRBV6-5,TRBJ1-2,.,.,CASSQDGSGLYGYTF,TGTGCCAGCAGCCAAGATGGGAGCGGACTCTATGGCTACACCTTC
TRBV7-2,TRBJ2-4,TRBD2,few,CASSLTSGVQNIQYF,TGTGCCAGCAGCTTAACTAGCGGGGTCCAAAACATTCAGTACTTC